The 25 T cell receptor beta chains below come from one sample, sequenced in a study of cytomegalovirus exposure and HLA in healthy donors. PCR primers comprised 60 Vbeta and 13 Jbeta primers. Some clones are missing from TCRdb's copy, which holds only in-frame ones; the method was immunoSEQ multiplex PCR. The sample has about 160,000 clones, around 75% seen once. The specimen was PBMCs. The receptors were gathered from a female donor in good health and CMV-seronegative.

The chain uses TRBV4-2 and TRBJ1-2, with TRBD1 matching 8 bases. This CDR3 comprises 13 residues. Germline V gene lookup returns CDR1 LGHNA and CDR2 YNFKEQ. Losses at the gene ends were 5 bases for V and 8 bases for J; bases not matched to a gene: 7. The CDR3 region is CASSEGQAVGYTF. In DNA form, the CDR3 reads TGTGCCAGCAGCGAGGGACAGGCGGTGGGCTACACCTTC.

The CDR3 protein is CASSARWDTQYF. As DNA, the CDR3 is TGTGCCAGCAGCGCCCGGTGGGATACGCAGTATTTT. V usage is TRBV7-6 and J usage is TRBJ2-3; D is unclear. The germline V gene has CDR1 SGHVS and CDR2 FNYEAQ. Trimming took 5 bases from V and 6 from J, leaving 9 bases between them. The CDR3 extends over 12 amino acids.

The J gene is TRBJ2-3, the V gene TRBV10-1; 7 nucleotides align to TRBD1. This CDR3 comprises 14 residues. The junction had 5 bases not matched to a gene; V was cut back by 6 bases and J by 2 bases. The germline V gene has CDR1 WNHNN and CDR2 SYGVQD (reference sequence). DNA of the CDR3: TGCGCCAGCAGACCCGACAGGGACACAGATACGCAGTATTTT. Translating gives CASRPDRDTDTQYF.

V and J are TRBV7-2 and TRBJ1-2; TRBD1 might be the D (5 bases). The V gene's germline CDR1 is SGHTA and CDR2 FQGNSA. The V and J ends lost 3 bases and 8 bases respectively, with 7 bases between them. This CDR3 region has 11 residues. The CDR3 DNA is TGTGCCAGCAGCTTCGGACACGGCTACACCTTC. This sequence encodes CASSFGHGYTF.

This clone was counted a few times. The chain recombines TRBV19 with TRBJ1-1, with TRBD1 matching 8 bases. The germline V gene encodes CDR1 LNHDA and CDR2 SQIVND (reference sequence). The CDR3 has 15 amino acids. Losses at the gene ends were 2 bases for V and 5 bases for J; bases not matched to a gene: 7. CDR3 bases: TGTGCCAGTAGTATACGGGCAGGGGGCCAAACTGAAGCTTTCTTT. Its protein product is CASSIRAGGQTEAFF.

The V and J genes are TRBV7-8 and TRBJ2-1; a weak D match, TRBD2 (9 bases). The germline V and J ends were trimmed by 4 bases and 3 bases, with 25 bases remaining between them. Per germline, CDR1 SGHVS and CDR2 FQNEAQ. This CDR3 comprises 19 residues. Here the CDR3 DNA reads TGTGCCAGCAGCTCGCCGGGACAGGAAAGGACTAGCGTCTACAATGAGCAGTTCTTC. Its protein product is CASSSPGQERTSVYNEQFF.

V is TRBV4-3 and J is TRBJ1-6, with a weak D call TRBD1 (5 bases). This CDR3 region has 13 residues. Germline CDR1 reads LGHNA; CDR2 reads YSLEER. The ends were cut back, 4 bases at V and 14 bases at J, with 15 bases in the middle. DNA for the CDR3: TGCGCCAGCAGCCCCGCGGGGGGAAGATCCCTCCACTTT. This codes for CASSPAGGRSLHF.

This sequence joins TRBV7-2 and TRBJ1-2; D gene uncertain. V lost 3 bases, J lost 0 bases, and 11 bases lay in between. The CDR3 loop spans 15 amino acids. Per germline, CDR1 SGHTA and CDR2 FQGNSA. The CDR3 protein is CASSFSRNTNYGYTF. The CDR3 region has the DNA TGTGCCAGCAGCTTCTCGCGGAATACTAACTATGGCTACACCTTC.

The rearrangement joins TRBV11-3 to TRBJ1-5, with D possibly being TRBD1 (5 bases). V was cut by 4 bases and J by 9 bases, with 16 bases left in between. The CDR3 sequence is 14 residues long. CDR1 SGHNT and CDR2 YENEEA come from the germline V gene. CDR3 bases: TGTGCCAGCAGCTGGGGGTTCGGGGGTACGCCCCAGCATTTT. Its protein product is CASSWGFGGTPQHF. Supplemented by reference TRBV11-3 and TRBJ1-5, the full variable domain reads EAGVVQSPRYKIIEKKQPVAFWCNPISGHNTLYWYLQNLGQGPELLIRYENEEAVDDSQLPKDRFSAERLKGVDSTLKIQPAELGDSAVYLCASSWGFGGTPQHFGDGTRLSIL.

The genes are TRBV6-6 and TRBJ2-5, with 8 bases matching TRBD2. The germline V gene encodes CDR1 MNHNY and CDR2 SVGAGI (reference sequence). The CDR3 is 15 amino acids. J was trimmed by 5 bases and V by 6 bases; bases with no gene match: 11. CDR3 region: CASSLAGGAVETQYF. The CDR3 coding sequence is TGTGCCAGCAGCCTCGCCGGGGGGGCCGTGGAGACCCAGTACTTC.

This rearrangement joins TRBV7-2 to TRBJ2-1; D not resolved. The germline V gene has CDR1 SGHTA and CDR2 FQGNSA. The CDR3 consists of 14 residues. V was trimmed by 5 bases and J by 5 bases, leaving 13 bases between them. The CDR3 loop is CASSPRLVNNEQFF. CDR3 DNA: TGTGCCAGCAGCCCCCGACTGGTGAACAATGAGCAGTTCTTC.

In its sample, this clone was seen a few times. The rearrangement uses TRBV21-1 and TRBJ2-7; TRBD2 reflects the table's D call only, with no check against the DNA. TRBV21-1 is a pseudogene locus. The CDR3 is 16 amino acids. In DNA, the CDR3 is TGTGCCAGCAGCTCCTTCGGACTAGCGGACGACTACGAGCAGTACTTC. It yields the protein CASSSFGLADDYEQYF.

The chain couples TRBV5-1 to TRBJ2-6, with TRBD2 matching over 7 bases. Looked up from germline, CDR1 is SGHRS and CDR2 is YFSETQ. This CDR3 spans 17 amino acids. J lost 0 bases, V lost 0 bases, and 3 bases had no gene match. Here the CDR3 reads CASSLGGSSSGANVLTF. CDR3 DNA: TGCGCCAGCAGCTTGGGCGGGAGTTCCTCTGGGGCCAACGTCCTGACTTTC.

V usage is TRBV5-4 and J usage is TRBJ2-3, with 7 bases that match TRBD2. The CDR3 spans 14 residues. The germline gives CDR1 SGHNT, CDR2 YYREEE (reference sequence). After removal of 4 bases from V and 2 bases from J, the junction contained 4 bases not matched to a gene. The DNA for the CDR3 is TGTGCCAGCAGCACCCGACTAGCCACAGATACGCAGTATTTT. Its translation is CASSTRLATDTQYF.

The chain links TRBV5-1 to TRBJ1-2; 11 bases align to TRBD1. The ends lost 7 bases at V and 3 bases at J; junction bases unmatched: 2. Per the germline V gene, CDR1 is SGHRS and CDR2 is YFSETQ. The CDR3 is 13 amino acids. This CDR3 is CASRDRGDYGYTF. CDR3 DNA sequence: TGCGCCAGCCGGGACAGGGGGGACTATGGCTACACCTTC.

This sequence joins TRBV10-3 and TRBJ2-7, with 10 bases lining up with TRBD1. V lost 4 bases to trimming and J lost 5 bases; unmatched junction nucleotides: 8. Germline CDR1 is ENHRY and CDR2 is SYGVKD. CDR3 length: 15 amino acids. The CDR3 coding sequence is TGTGCCATCAGTGTCGGGGGGACAGGGGTCCACGAGCAGTACTTC. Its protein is CAISVGGTGVHEQYF.

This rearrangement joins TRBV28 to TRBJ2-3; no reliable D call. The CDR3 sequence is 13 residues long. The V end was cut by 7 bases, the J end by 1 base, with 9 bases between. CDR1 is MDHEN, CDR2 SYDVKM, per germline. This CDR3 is CASTSPGTDTQYF. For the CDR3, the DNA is TGTGCCAGCACCAGTCCCGGCACAGATACGCAGTATTTT.

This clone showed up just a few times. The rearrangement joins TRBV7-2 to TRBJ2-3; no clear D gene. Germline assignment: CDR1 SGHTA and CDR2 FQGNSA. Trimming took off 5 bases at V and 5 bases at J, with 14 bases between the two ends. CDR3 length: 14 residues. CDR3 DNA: TGTGCCAGCAGCCCCGCGCCAGAGCGAGATACGCAGTATTTT. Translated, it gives CASSPAPERDTQYF.

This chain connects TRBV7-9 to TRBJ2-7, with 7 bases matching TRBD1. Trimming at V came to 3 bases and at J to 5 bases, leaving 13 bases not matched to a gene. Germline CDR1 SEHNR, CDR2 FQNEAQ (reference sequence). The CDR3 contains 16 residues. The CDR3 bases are TGTGCCAGCAGCTTCTCCGGGACAGCCTACTCTCACGAGCAGTACTTC. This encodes CASSFSGTAYSHEQYF.

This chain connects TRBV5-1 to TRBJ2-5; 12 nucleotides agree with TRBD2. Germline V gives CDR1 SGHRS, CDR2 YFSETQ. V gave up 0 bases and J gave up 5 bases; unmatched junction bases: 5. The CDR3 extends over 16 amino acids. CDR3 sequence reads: CASSLGTSGAGETQYF. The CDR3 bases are TGCGCCAGCAGCTTGGGGACTAGCGGGGCAGGCGAGACCCAGTACTTC.

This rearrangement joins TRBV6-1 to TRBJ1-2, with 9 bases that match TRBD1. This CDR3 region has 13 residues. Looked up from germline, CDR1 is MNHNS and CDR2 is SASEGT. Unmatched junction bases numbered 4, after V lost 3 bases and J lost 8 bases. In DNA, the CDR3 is TGTGCCAGCAGTGATACAGGGGGCAGGGGCTACACCTTC. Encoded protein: CASSDTGGRGYTF.

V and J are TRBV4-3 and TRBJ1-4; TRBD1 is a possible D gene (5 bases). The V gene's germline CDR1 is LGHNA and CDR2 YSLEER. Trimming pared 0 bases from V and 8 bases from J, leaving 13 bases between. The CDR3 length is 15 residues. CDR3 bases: TGCGCCAGCAGCCAAGATCTAGGGGCGAGAGAAAAACTGTTTTTT. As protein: CASSQDLGAREKLFF.

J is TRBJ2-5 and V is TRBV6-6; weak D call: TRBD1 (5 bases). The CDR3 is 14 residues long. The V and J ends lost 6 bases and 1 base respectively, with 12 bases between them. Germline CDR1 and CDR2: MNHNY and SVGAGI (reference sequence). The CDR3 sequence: CASRVGHLQETQYF. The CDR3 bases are TGTGCCAGCAGGGTAGGACACCTCCAAGAGACCCAGTACTTC.

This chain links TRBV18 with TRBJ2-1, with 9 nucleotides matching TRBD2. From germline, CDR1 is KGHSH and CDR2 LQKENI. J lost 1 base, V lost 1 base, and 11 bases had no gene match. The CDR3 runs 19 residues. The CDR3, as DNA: TGTGCCAGCTCACCACGGTCTAGCGGGAAGGTTAATTCCTACAATGAGCAGTTCTTC. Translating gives CASSPRSSGKVNSYNEQFF.

CDR3 protein: CASSQETGYDTGELFF. The CDR3 coding sequence is TGCGCCAGCAGCCAAGAGACAGGGTACGACACCGGGGAGCTGTTTTTT. The rearrangement uses TRBV4-1 and TRBJ2-2, with 7 nucleotides matching TRBD1. V lost 0 bases to trimming and J lost 3 bases; unmatched junction nucleotides: 4. The CDR3 loop spans 16 amino acids. Per the germline V gene, CDR1 is MGHRA and CDR2 is YSYEKL.